This TCR beta chain emerged from a study of T cell repertoires in cytomegalovirus infection. Background on the study: Public signatures in TCR beta pointed to CMV infection and matching HLA type. Study-level findings and limits: CMV carriers with the relevant HLA were identified by cumulative public TCR beta family frequency. Predominance within the ex vivo response was attributable to HLA-C-restricted CMV-specific TCR beta clonotypes.

The sample holds many counts of this clonotype. Antigen specificity is unknown. J lost 5 bases, V lost 4 bases, and 8 bases had no gene match. The CDR3 consists of 16 residues. The germline V gene encodes CDR1 SGHAT and CDR2 FQNNGV. TCRdb recomputed calls from the reads with MiXCR, one row per CDR3 protein. The table includes over 300,000 distinct CDR3 sequences, 15% to 20% detected once. Sequencing input: PBMCs. The receptor's source is a human donor in good health (CMV status not recorded). Some clones in this sample may be carry-over from other donors' samples. The gene calls are TRBV11-2 and TRBJ1-6; 7 bases match TRBD1. This CDR3 reads CASSSAGTANNSPLHF. The DNA for the CDR3 is TGTGCCAGCAGCTCAGCCGGGACAGCCAATAATTCACCCCTCCACTTT.